This TCR beta chain was captured in a study of CD8 T cells in Susac syndrome. V was clipped by 7 bases and J by 12 bases, with 27 bases between them. CDR3 length: 14 amino acids. Germline V CDR1 and CDR2: SQVTM, ANQGSEA. Random hexamers were used to reverse transcribe an amount of roughly 0.45 to 1 ug RNA. From the immunoSEQ multiplex PCR reads, TCRdb called clonotypes with MiXCR, one entry per CDR3 protein. The repertoire consists of 200,000 to 250,000 distinct CDR3 sequences, with approximately 95% occurring once and the leading ten covering 0.075% to 0.095%. CD8+ and CD4+ T cells from blood underwent TCR beta sequencing. TEMRA cells were FACS-enriched, and CD8+ and CD4+ T cells were isolated negatively.

The TCR originated in a human donor with multiple sclerosis. The source material was CD4+ T cells from PBMCs. The chain carries TRBV29-1 and TRBJ1-1, with a weak D call TRBD1 (5 bases). The CDR3 coding sequence is TGCAGCGCCCGTGGGGGACCGAGGACCACGGCCCCTTTCTTT. This encodes CSARGGPRTTAPFF.